Included here is one T cell receptor beta chain sequence, with context. Repertoires were generated with immunoSEQ multiplex PCR, while TCRdb's copy carries only in-frame clones and drops some. Altogether roughly 100,000 clones are present, roughly 88% being singletons, with the ten largest covering 13% to 15%. This entry is derived from a study of identifying expanded T cells in peripheral blood. The sequenced sample consisted of blood. The sequence derives from a person aged 18 to 75 in good health.

CDR3 nucleotides: TGTGCCAGCAGCCAAAAGGACAGGTCCACCGGCACCGGGGAGCTGTTTTTT. Encoded protein: CASSQKDRSTGTGELFF. The V gene is TRBV4-2, the J gene TRBJ2-2, with TRBD1 matching over 7 bases. This CDR3 is built from 17 residues. Looked up from germline, CDR1 is LGHNA and CDR2 is YNFKEQ. Trimming at V came to 2 bases and at J to 4 bases, leaving 10 bases not matched to a gene.